A single sample is the source of the 23 T cell receptor beta chains below, sequenced in a study of blood T cells in healthy people across ages. It was with a sample-barcoded 5' primer and a J-beta primer mix that a second PCR of about 7 to 12 cycles was run. TCRdb redid the calling of the 5' RACE reads with MiXCR, one entry per CDR3 protein. This table holds around 1,900,000 distinct CDR3 sequences, roughly two fifths found once. Sequenced material: blood. The receptors shown here come from a human donor in good health.

The CDR3 nucleotides read TGTGCCAGCAGCTTTCACGGGACAGGGGACGGCTACACCTTC. Translated: CASSFHGTGDGYTF. The chain carries TRBV7-3 and TRBJ1-2, with TRBD1 identical over 10 bases. Trimming took 3 bases from V and 8 from J; bases not matched to a gene: 6. Germline CDR1 SGHTA, CDR2 FQGTGA. This CDR3 is 14 amino acids long. Using reference TRBV7-3 and TRBJ1-2 for the parts outside the CDR3, the full variable domain is GAGVSQTPSNKVTEKGKYVELRCDPISGHTALYWYRQSLGQGPEFLIYFQGTGAADDSGLPNDRFFAVRPEGSVSTLKIQRTERGDSAVYLCASSFHGTGDGYTFGSGTRLTVV.

This clonotype turned up a few times. This chain links TRBV4-3 with TRBJ2-7, with D uncertain. The CDR3 runs to 17 residues. The ends were cut back, 1 base at V and 2 bases at J, with 18 bases in the middle. Germline V gives CDR1 LGHNA, CDR2 YSLEER. The CDR3 DNA reads as TGCGCCAGCAGCCAAGTCACCGCACCTGGGCAGACCTACGAGCAGTACTTC. It is translated as CASSQVTAPGQTYEQYF.

This clonotype has more than one count but fewer than ten. The rearrangement joins TRBV29-1 to TRBJ1-2; no firm D call. V was cut by 3 bases and J by 8 bases, with 13 bases left in between. Germline CDR1 is SQVTM and CDR2 is ANQGSEA. This CDR3 comprises 12 residues. The CDR3 region is CSVDFYAGGYTF. CDR3 DNA sequence: TGCAGCGTTGACTTCTACGCGGGAGGCTACACCTTC.

The chain employs TRBV5-1 and TRBJ1-5, with 8 bases identical to TRBD1. The germline V gene encodes CDR1 SGHRS and CDR2 YFSETQ. The CDR3 sequence is 15 residues long. V gave up 2 bases and J gave up 4 bases; unmatched junction bases: 5. The CDR3 DNA sequence: TGCGCCAGCAGCTTTTTGGGACAGGCGAATCAGCCCCAGCATTTT. This translates into CASSFLGQANQPQHF.

V usage is TRBV3-1 and J usage is TRBJ1-2; TRBD1 agrees at 9 bases. With V trimmed by 1 base and J by 8 bases, 11 bases remained unmatched. Per germline, CDR1 LGHDT and CDR2 YNNKEL (reference sequence). The CDR3 consists of 16 residues. Here the CDR3 DNA reads TGTGCCAGCAGCCAAGTCCACGGGACAGGGATTGGCGGCTACACCTTC. Its protein product is CASSQVHGTGIGGYTF.

This chain uses TRBV6-2 or TRBV6-3 with TRBJ2-5; D may be TRBD2 (6 bases). Matching the DNA end better, TRBJ2-4 makes the J call doubtful. Germline CDR1 and CDR2: MNHEY and SVGEGT. This CDR3 is 14 amino acids long. The CDR3 region has the DNA TGTGCCACCGTGGGGAGTGGGAGGAACAACATTCAGTACTTC. This gives the protein CATVGSGRNNIQYF.

The rearrangement joins TRBV20-1 to TRBJ2-6; D is ambiguous. The V gene's germline CDR1 is DFQATT and CDR2 SNEGSKA (reference sequence). Trimming removed 4 bases from V and 1 base from J, with 5 bases in between. The CDR3 runs 13 residues. This CDR3 reads CSATRSGANVLTF. The CDR3 region has the DNA TGCAGTGCTACCCGGTCTGGGGCCAACGTCCTGACTTTC.

This clonotype occurred a few times. This rearrangement joins TRBV7-2 to TRBJ1-1; D not certain. The ends were cut back, 5 bases at V and 5 bases at J, with 12 bases in the middle. This CDR3 is 13 amino acids long. Germline lookup yields CDR1 SGHTA and CDR2 FQGNSA. The DNA of the CDR3 is TGTGCCAGCAGCGGGAGGGTGCAAACTGAAGCTTTCTTT. This translates into CASSGRVQTEAFF.

This clonotype has just a few counts. The chain joins TRBV5-1 to TRBJ1-1; TRBD1 might be the D (6 bases). The CDR3 has 15 amino acids. Trimming stripped 5 bases from V and 2 bases from J, with 16 bases between. Germline CDR1 and CDR2: SGHRS and YFSETQ. The CDR3 here is CASSPSGHLNTEAFF. In DNA form, the CDR3 reads TGCGCCAGCAGTCCCTCGGGACACCTAAACACTGAAGCTTTCTTT.

This chain joins TRBV29-1 and TRBJ2-2, with 8 bases aligning to TRBD1. V shed 4 bases and J 0 bases; nucleotides not matched to a gene: 7. The CDR3 runs 16 residues. CDR1 and CDR2 (germline): SQVTM, ANQGSEA. CDR3 bases: TGCAGCGTTGGGGGACAGGCTAACTCGAACACCGGGGAGCTGTTTTTT. This translates into CSVGGQANSNTGELFF.

This clonotype was seen many times. The chain links TRBV4-3 to TRBJ2-7; no definite D call. Germline loops: CDR1 LGHNA, CDR2 YSLEER. The CDR3 is 13 amino acids. V was cut by 0 bases and J by 10 bases, with 13 bases left in between. CDR3 nucleotides: TGCGCCAGCAGCCAAGAAGCTCAACAGTCCCAGTACTTC. As protein: CASSQEAQQSQYF.

Many counts were recorded for this clonotype. This chain uses TRBV4-3 with TRBJ2-3; perhaps D is TRBD1 or TRBD2 (5 bases each). Between the trimmed V and J ends, which lost 2 bases and 8 bases, there was a span of 17 bases. The CDR3 has 15 residues. The germline CDR1 and CDR2 sequences are LGHNA and YSLEER. Here the CDR3 reads CASSQNLATGATQYF. CDR3 nucleotide sequence: TGCGCCAGCAGCCAAAATCTTGCGACCGGGGCTACGCAGTATTTT.

This clonotype was seen a few times. This chain links TRBV2 with TRBJ2-4; 11 nucleotides line up with TRBD1. The end of the DNA aligns better with TRBJ2-7, so the J call may be wrong. In germline, CDR1 is SNHLY, CDR2 FYNNEI. The CDR3 is 12 amino acids. CDR3 protein: CAPWGQGDEQYF. CDR3 DNA sequence: TGTGCCCCATGGGGACAGGGGGACGAGCAGTACTTC.

The V call is TRBV5-1, the J call TRBJ1-5; 8 bases are shared with TRBD1. The CDR3 is 14 amino acids. Per germline, CDR1 SGHRS and CDR2 YFSETQ. V dropped 4 bases and J dropped 8; count of bases not matched to a gene: 8. Here the CDR3 DNA reads TGCGCCAGCAGCAGTTCAGGGGGCATGGAGCCCCAGCATTTT. Translated, it gives CASSSSGGMEPQHF.

V is TRBV6-2 or TRBV6-3 and J is TRBJ2-5; 7 positions match TRBD1. The CDR3 runs to 15 residues. V lost 0 bases to trimming and J lost 2 bases; unmatched junction nucleotides: 3. Germline V gives CDR1 MNHEY, CDR2 SVGEGT. The CDR3 sequence is CASSYSGQPQETQYF. CDR3 DNA: TGTGCCAGCAGTTACTCGGGACAGCCTCAAGAGACCCAGTACTTC.

This clonotype came up a few times. This chain uses TRBV20-1 with TRBJ2-1; D is unresolved. The CDR3 extends over 13 amino acids. CDR1 DFQATT and CDR2 SNEGSKA come from the germline V gene (reference sequence). The V end was cut by 0 bases, the J end by 5 bases, with 8 bases between. The CDR3 sequence: CSARDRNHNEQFF. DNA for the CDR3: TGCAGTGCTAGAGATCGGAACCACAATGAGCAGTTCTTC.

The chain employs TRBV7-2 and TRBJ2-1; 7 bases match TRBD1. Germline V lookup: CDR1 SGHTA, CDR2 FQGNSA. CDR3 size: 14 residues. V gave up 4 bases and J gave up 8 bases; unmatched junction bases: 8. CDR3 bases: TGTGCCAGCAGCTCTGACAGGGAGTCCGATGAGCAGTTCTTC. This translates into CASSSDRESDEQFF.

The rearrangement uses TRBV27 and TRBJ1-1; perhaps TRBD1 as D (5 bases). Trimming pared 6 bases from V and 1 base from J, leaving 15 bases between. Per the germline V gene, CDR1 is MNHEY and CDR2 is SMNVEV (reference sequence). The length of the CDR3 is 15 residues. The CDR3 sequence is CASRQMGVGNTEAFF. The CDR3 nucleotides read TGTGCCAGCAGACAAATGGGGGTTGGGAACACTGAAGCTTTCTTT.

V and J are TRBV7-9 and TRBJ1-3; D call uncertain. The CDR3 extends over 16 amino acids. Trimming took 3 bases from V and 0 from J, leaving 12 bases between them. CDR1 and CDR2 from the germline V gene are SEHNR and FQNEAQ (reference sequence). The CDR3 spells CASSFWSFNSGNTIYF. The CDR3 DNA follows: TGTGCCAGCAGCTTTTGGTCCTTTAACTCTGGAAACACCATATATTTT.

The chain has TRBV12-3 or TRBV12-4 and TRBJ2-1; no reliable D call. V was shortened by 6 bases and J by 12 bases, with 12 bases between the two germline ends. There are 11 residues in the CDR3. The CDR3 DNA follows: TGTGCCAGCAGCACCATTTACGGGCAGTTCTTC. Amino acids: CASSTIYGQFF.

This clonotype came up a few times. The chain employs TRBV6-5 and TRBJ2-3; no definite D call. Trimming pared 6 bases from V and 4 bases from J, leaving 14 bases between. This CDR3 has 14 amino acids. Per germline, CDR1 MNHEY and CDR2 SVGAGI. CDR3 sequence (DNA): TGTGCCAGCAGCCCGGCTAGTTTCCCAGATACGCAGTATTTT. As protein: CASSPASFPDTQYF.

This clonotype was seen a few times. The rearrangement uses TRBV9 and TRBJ2-5, with 8 bases identical to TRBD2. The CDR3 consists of 19 residues. Trimming took 4 bases from V and 1 from J; bases not matched to a gene: 18. Germline CDR1 and CDR2: SGDLS and YYNGEE. Here the CDR3 DNA reads TGTGCCAGCAGCCCCCGACCAAGGGAGGGCGGGGGGCCCCAAGAGACCCAGTACTTC. It translates to CASSPRPREGGGPQETQYF.

The V gene is TRBV5-5, the J gene TRBJ2-5, with a possible D match to TRBD2 (6 bases). Near its end, the DNA agrees better with TRBJ2-7, so the J call may be wrong. Germline values: CDR1 SGHKS, CDR2 YYEKEE (reference sequence). CDR3 length equals 15 residues. CDR3 protein: CASSPPTRPGHEQYF. CDR3 in DNA: TGTGCCAGCAGTCCCCCGACTAGGCCTGGGCACGAGCAGTACTTC.